This is a list of T cell receptor beta chains from one sample in a study of T cell responses to AZD1222 COVID-19 vaccine. Method: immunoSEQ multiplex PCR; TCRdb's copy keeps in-frame clones and lacks some. The repertoire holds a few hundred thousand clones, with over 85% as singletons. Source: peripheral blood, taken on day 0 of AZD1222 vaccination. Receptors originate from an adult in good health. Each CDR3 is given with its conserved first and last residue. Each record gives: CDR3 length, J gene, D gene, V gene, CDR3 protein. The D gene is left open where the match is weak.

cdr3_length: 17
j_call: TRBJ2-5
d_call: TRBD1
v_call: TRBV7-6
cdr3_aa: CASSPSRGQGVLETQYF

cdr3_length: 12
j_call: TRBJ2-7
d_call: .
v_call: TRBV29-1
cdr3_aa: CSAGTSSYEQYF

cdr3_length: 16
j_call: TRBJ1-2
d_call: TRBD1
v_call: TRBV7-6
cdr3_aa: CASSLGPMTGPYGYTF

cdr3_length: 14
j_call: TRBJ2-7
d_call: .
v_call: TRBV18
cdr3_aa: CASSPTLPFYEQYF

cdr3_length: 12
j_call: TRBJ1-5
d_call: .
v_call: TRBV19
cdr3_aa: CAGEGRNQPQHF

cdr3_length: 14
j_call: TRBJ2-7
d_call: .
v_call: TRBV5-5
cdr3_aa: CASTPNTYSYEQYF

cdr3_length: 15
j_call: TRBJ2-3
d_call: .
v_call: TRBV5-6
cdr3_aa: CASSFTGRITDTQYF

cdr3_length: 16
j_call: TRBJ2-7
d_call: TRBD2
v_call: TRBV19
cdr3_aa: CASSLGTSGGNYEQYF

cdr3_length: 19
j_call: TRBJ2-5
d_call: TRBD1
v_call: TRBV6-2/TRBV6-3
cdr3_aa: CASRPATGTGGFFQETQYF

cdr3_length: 15
j_call: TRBJ2-1
d_call: .
v_call: TRBV5-1
cdr3_aa: CASSLVESYNNEQFF

cdr3_length: 17
j_call: TRBJ2-1
d_call: .
v_call: TRBV28
cdr3_aa: CASTQARKAVSYNEQFF

cdr3_length: 15
j_call: TRBJ1-6
d_call: .
v_call: TRBV5-4
cdr3_aa: CASSLGGLYNSPLHF

cdr3_length: 13
j_call: TRBJ2-7
d_call: TRBD1
v_call: TRBV5-1
cdr3_aa: CASSTQGKNEQYF

cdr3_length: 15
j_call: TRBJ2-3
d_call: TRBD2
v_call: TRBV3-1/TRBV3-2
cdr3_aa: CASSSRREGTDTQYF

cdr3_length: 16
j_call: TRBJ2-5
d_call: TRBD2
v_call: TRBV27
cdr3_aa: CASSLMPSGSRETQYF

cdr3_length: 12
j_call: TRBJ1-2
d_call: TRBD1
v_call: TRBV28
cdr3_aa: CASSTGGWGYTF

cdr3_length: 16
j_call: TRBJ1-1
d_call: .
v_call: TRBV4-1
cdr3_aa: CASSQASAGLEAEAFF

cdr3_length: 13
j_call: TRBJ2-3
d_call: .
v_call: TRBV7-9
cdr3_aa: CASSARSPDTQYF

cdr3_length: 15
j_call: TRBJ1-2
d_call: .
v_call: TRBV6-5
cdr3_aa: CASSYSFFGEEGYTF

cdr3_length: 16
j_call: TRBJ2-6
d_call: .
v_call: TRBV29-1
cdr3_aa: CSASGPDSSGANVLTF

cdr3_length: 15
j_call: TRBJ2-1
d_call: .
v_call: TRBV6-1
cdr3_aa: CASSEEDGSYNEQFF

cdr3_length: 15
j_call: TRBJ2-3
d_call: .
v_call: TRBV6-4
cdr3_aa: CASSDRGATTDTQYF

cdr3_length: 13
j_call: TRBJ1-2
d_call: .
v_call: TRBV28
cdr3_aa: CASSLMGSRGYTF

cdr3_length: 12
j_call: TRBJ2-3
d_call: .
v_call: TRBV4-1
cdr3_aa: CASSRVRDTQYF

cdr3_length: 13
j_call: TRBJ2-7
d_call: .
v_call: TRBV5-4
cdr3_aa: CASSSQGGDEQYF

cdr3_length: 14
j_call: TRBJ2-2
d_call: .
v_call: TRBV5-1
cdr3_aa: CASSPDPNTGELFF

cdr3_length: 11
j_call: TRBJ2-7
d_call: .
v_call: TRBV10-3
cdr3_aa: CAISADYEQYF

cdr3_length: 14
j_call: TRBJ2-7
d_call: TRBD1
v_call: TRBV2
cdr3_aa: CASRGQGALGEQYF

cdr3_length: 13
j_call: TRBJ1-6
d_call: .
v_call: TRBV7-9
cdr3_aa: CASSPVRNSPLHF

cdr3_length: 19
j_call: TRBJ1-2
d_call: TRBD1
v_call: TRBV4-1
cdr3_aa: CASSQEVYGPGQGRYGYTF

cdr3_length: 12
j_call: TRBJ1-2
d_call: TRBD1
v_call: TRBV27
cdr3_aa: CASSSTGGGYTF

cdr3_length: 12
j_call: TRBJ1-6
d_call: .
v_call: TRBV27
cdr3_aa: CASKSDASPLHF

cdr3_length: 15
j_call: TRBJ1-3
d_call: .
v_call: TRBV7-2
cdr3_aa: CASSLGGTSGNTIYF

cdr3_length: 10
j_call: TRBJ1-2
d_call: .
v_call: TRBV20-1
cdr3_aa: CSVTAYGYTF

cdr3_length: 15
j_call: TRBJ1-1
d_call: .
v_call: TRBV18
cdr3_aa: CASSPPGSQRTEAFF

cdr3_length: 15
j_call: TRBJ2-1
d_call: .
v_call: TRBV7-3
cdr3_aa: CASSSTSGFYNEQFF

cdr3_length: 16
j_call: TRBJ2-2
d_call: TRBD1
v_call: TRBV28
cdr3_aa: CASSFRDRGNPGELFF

cdr3_length: 15
j_call: TRBJ1-5
d_call: .
v_call: TRBV28
cdr3_aa: CASSGRDLSNQPQHF